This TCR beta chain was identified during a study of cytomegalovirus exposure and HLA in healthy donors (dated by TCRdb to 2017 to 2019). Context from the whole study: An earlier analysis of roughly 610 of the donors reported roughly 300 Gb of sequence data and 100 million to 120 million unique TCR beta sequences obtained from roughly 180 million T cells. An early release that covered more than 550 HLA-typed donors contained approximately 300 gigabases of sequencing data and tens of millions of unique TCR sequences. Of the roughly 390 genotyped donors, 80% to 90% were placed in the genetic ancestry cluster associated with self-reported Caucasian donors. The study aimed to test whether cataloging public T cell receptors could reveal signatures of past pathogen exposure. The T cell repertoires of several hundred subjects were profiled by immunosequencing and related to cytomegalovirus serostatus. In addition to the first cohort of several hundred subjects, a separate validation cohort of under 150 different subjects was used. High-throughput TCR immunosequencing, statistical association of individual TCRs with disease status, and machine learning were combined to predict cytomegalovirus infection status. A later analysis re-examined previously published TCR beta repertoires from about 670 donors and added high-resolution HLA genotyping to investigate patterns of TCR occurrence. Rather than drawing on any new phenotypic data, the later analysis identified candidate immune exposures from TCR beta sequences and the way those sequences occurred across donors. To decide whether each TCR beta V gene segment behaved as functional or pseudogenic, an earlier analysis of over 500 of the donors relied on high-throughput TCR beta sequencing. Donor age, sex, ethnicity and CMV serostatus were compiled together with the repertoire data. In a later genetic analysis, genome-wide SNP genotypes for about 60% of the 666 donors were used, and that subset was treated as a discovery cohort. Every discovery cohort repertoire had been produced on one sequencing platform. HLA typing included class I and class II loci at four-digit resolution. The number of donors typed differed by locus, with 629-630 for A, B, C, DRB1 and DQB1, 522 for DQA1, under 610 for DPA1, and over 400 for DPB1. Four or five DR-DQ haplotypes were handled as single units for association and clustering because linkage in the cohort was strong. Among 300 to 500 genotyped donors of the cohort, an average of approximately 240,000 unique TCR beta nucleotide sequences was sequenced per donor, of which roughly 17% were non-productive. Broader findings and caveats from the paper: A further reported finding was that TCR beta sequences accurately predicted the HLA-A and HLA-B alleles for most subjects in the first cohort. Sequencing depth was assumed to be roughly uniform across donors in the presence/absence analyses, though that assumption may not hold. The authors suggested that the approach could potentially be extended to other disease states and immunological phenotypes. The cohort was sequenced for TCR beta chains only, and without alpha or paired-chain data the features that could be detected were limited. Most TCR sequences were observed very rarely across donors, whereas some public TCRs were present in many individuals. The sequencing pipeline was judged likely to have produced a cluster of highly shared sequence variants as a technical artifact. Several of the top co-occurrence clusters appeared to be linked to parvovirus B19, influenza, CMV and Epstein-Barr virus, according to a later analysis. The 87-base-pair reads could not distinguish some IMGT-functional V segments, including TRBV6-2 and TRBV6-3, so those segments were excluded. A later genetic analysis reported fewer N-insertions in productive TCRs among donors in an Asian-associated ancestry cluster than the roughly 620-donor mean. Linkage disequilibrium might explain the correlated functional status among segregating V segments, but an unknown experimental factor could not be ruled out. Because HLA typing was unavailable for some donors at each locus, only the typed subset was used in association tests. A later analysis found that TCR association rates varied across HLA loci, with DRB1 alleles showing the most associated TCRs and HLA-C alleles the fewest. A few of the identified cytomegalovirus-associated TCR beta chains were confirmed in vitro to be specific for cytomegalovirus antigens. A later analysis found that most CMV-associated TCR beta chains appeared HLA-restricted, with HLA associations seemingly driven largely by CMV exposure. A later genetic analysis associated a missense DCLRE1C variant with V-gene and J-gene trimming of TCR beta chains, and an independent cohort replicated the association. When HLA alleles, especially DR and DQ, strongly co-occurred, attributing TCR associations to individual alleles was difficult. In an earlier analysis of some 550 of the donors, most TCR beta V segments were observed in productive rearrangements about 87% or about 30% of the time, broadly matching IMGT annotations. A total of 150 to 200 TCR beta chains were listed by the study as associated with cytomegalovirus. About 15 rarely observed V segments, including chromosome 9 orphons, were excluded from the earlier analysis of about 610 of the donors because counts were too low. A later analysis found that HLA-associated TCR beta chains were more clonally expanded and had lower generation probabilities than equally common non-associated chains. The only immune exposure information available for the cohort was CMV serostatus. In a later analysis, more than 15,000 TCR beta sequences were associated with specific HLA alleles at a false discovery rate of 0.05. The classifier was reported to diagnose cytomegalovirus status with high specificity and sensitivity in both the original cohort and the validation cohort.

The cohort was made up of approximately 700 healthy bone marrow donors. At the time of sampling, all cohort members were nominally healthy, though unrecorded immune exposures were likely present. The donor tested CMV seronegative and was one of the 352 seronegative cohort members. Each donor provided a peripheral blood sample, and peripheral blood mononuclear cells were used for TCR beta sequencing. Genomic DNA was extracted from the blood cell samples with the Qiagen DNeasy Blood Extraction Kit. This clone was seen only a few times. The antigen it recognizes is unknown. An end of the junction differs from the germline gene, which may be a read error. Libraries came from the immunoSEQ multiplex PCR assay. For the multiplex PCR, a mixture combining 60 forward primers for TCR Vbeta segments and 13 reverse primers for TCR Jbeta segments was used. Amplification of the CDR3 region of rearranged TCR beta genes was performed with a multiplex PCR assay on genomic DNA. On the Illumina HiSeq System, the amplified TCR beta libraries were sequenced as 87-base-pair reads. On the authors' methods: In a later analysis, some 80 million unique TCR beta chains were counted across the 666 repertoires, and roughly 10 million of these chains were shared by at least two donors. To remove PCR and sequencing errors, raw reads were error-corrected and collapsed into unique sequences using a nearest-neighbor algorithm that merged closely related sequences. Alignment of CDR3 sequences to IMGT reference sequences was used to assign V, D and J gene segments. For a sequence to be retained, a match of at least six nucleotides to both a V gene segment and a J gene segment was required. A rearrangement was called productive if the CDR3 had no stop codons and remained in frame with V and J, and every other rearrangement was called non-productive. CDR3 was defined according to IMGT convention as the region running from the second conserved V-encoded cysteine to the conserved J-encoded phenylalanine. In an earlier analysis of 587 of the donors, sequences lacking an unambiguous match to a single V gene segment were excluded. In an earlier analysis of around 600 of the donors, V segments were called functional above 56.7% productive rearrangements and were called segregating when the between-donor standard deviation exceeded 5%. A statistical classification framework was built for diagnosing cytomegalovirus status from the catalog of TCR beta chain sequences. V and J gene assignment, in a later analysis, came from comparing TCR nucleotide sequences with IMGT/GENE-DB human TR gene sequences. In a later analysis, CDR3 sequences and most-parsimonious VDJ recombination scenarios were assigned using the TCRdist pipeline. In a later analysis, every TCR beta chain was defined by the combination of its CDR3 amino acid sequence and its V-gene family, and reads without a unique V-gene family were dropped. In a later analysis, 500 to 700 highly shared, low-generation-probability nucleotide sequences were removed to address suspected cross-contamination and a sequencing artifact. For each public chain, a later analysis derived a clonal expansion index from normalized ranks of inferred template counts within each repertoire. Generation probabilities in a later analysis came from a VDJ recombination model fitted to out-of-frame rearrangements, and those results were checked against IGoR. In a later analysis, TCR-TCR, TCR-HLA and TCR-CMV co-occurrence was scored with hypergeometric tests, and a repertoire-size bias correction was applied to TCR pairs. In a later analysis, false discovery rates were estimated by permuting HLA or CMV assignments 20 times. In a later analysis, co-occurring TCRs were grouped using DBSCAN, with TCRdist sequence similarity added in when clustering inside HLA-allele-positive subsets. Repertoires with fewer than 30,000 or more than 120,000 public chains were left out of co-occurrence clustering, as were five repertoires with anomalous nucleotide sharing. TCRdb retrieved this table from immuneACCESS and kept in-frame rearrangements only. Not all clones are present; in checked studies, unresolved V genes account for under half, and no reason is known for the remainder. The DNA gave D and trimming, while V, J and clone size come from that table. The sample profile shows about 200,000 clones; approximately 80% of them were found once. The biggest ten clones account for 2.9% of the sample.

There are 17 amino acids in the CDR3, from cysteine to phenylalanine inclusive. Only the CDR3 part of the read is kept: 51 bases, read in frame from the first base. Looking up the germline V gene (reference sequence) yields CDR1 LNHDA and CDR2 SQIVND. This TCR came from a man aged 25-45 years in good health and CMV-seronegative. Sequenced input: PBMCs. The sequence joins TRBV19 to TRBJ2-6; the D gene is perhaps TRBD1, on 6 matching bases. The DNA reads TGTGCCAGTAGTGACGAGACAGGCTTCTCTGGGGCCAGCGTCCTGACTTTC. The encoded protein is CASSDETGFSGASVLTF. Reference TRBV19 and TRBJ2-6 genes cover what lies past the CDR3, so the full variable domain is DGGITQSPKYLFRKEGQNVTLSCEQNLNHDAMYWYRQDPGQGLRLIYYSQIVNDFQKGDIAEGYSVSREKKESFPLTVTSAQKNPTAFYLCASSDETGFSGASVLTFGAGSRLTVL.